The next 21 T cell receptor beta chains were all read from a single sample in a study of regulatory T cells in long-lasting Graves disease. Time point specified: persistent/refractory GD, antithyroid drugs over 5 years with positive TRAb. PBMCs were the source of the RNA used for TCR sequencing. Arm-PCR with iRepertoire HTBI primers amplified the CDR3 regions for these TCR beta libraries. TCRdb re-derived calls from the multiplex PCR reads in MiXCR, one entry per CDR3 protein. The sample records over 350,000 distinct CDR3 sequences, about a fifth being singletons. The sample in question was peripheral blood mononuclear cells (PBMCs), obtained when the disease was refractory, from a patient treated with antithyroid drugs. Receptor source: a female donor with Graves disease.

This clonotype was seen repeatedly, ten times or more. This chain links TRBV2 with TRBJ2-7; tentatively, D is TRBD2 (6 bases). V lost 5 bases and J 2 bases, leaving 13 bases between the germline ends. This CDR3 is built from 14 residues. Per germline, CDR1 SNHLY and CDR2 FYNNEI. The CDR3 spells CASSPSDPPYEQYF. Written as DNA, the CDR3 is TGTGCCAGCAGTCCTAGCGATCCCCCCTACGAGCAGTACTTC.

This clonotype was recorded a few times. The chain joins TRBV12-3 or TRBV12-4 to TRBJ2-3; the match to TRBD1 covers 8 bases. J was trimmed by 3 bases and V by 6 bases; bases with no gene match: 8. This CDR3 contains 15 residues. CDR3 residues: CASSRTGMSTDTQYF. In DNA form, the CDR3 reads TGTGCCAGCAGCCGGACAGGGATGAGTACAGATACGCAGTATTTT.

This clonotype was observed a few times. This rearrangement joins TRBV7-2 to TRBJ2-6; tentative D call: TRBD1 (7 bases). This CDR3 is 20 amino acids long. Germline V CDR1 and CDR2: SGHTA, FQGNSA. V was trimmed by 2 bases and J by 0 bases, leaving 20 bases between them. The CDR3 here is CASSLIGGGAPLSGANVLTF. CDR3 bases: TGTGCCAGCAGCTTAATAGGAGGGGGCGCCCCTCTCTCTGGGGCCAACGTCCTGACTTTC. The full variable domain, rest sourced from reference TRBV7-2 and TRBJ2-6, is GAGVSQSPSNKVTEKGKDVELRCDPISGHTALYWYRQSLGQGLEFLIYFQGNSAPDKSGLPSDRFSAERTGGSVSTLTIQRTQQEDSAVYLCASSLIGGGAPLSGANVLTFGAGSRLTVL.

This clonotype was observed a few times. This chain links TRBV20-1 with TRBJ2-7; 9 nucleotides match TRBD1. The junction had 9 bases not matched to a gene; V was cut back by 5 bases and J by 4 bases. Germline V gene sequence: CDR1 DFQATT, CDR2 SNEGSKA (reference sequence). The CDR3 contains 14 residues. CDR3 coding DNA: TGCAGTGCTCAACCGGGACAGGGAGGATACGAGCAGTACTTC. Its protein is CSAQPGQGGYEQYF.

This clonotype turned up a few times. DNA of the CDR3: TGTGCCAGCAGTGAAGAGTTTAGGGGTGCCGGCTACACCTTC. Encoded protein: CASSEEFRGAGYTF. The chain links TRBV2 to TRBJ1-2, with a weak D call TRBD1 (5 bases). The CDR3 is 14 amino acids. Germline CDR1 is SNHLY and CDR2 is FYNNEI. Trimming cost V 1 base and J 8 bases, with 14 bases left between them.

CDR3 loop: CSATLGTGGNQPQHF. The CDR3, as DNA: TGCAGTGCTACTTTAGGGACCGGCGGCAATCAGCCCCAGCATTTT. This chain links TRBV20-1 with TRBJ1-5, with D perhaps matching TRBD1 (5 bases). Germline V gives CDR1 DFQATT, CDR2 SNEGSKA (reference sequence). The CDR3 length is 15 residues. V shed 4 bases and J shed 2 bases, with 15 bases lying between them.

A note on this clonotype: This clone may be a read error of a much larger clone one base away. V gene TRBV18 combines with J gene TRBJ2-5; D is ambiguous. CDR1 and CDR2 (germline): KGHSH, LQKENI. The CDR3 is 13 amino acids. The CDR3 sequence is CASSPPIQETQHF. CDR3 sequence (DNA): TGTGCCAGCTCACCACCGATTCAAGAGACCCAGCACTTC.

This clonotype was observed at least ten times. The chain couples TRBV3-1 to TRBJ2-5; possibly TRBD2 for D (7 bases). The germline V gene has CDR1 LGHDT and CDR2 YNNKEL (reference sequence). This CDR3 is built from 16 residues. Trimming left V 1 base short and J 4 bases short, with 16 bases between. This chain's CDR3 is CASSQAGGGRSETQYF. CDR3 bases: TGTGCCAGCAGCCAAGCGGGGGGCGGGCGGTCAGAGACCCAGTACTTC.

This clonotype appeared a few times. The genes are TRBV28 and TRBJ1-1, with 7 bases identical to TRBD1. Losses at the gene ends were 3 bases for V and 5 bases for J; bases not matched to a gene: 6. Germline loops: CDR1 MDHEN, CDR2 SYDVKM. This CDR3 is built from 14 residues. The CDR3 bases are TGTGCCAGCAGTTTCCGTGGGACAGTGACTGAAGCTTTCTTT. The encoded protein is CASSFRGTVTEAFF.

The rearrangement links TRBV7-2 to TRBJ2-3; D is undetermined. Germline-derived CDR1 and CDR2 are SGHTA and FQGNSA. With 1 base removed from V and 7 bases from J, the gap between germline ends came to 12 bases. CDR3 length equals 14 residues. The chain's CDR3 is CASSLDGSGNTQYF. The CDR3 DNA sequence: TGTGCCAGCAGCTTAGATGGATCGGGTAATACGCAGTATTTT.

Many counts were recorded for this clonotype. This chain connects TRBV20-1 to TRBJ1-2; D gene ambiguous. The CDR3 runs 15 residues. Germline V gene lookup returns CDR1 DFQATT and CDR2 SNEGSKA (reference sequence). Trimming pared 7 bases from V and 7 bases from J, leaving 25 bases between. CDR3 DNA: TGCAGTGGCACGCCGGGCTCGGACCCGTTGGGTGGCTACACCTTC. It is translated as CSGTPGSDPLGGYTF.

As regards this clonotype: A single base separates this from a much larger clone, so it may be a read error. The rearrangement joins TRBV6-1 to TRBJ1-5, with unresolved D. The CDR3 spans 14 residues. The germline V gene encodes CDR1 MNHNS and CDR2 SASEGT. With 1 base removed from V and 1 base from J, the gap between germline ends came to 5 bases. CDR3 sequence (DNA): TGTGCCAGCAGTGAAGGGCTCAGCAATCAGCCCCAGCATTTT. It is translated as CASSEGLSNQPQHF.

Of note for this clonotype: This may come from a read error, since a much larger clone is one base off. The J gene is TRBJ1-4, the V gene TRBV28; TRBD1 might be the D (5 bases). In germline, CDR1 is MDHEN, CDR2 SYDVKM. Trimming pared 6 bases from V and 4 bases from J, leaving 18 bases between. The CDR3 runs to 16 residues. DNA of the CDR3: TGTGCCAGCAGCGCCCAGAGGGGCCCAAGTAATGAAAAACTGTTTTTT. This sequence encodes CASSAQRGPSNEKLFF.

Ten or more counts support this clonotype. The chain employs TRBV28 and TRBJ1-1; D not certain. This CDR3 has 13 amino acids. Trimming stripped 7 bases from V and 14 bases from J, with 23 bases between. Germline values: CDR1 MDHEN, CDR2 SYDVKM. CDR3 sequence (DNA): TGTGCCAGCAAAGGTCCTAACTCGGTCCGAGCGTTCTTT. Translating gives CASKGPNSVRAFF. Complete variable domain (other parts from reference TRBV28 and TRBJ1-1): DVKVTQSSRYLVKRTGEKVFLECVQDMDHENMFWYRQDPGLGLRLIYFSYDVKMKEKGDIPEGYSVSREKKERFSLILESASTNQTSMYLCASKGPNSVRAFFGQGTRLTVV.

This CDR3 is CAARGGSTYEQYF. The CDR3 DNA reads as TGTGCCGCTCGGGGGGGTTCCACCTACGAGCAGTACTTC. The chain is built from TRBV6-1 and TRBJ2-7; 8 bases line up with TRBD2. The CDR3 is made up of 13 amino acids. CDR1 and CDR2 (germline): MNHNS, SASEGT. Trimming took 11 bases from V and 2 from J; bases not matched to a gene: 8.

The CDR3 spells CASSNRDRVFSPLHF. CDR3 sequence (DNA): TGTGCCAGCAGCAACCGGGACAGGGTTTTTTCACCCCTCCACTTT. J is TRBJ1-6 and V is TRBV7-9, with TRBD1 identical over 9 bases. Germline-derived CDR1 and CDR2 are SEHNR and FQNEAQ (reference sequence). The V and J ends lost 5 bases and 9 bases, in that order; junction bases with no gene match: 8. The CDR3 contains 15 residues.

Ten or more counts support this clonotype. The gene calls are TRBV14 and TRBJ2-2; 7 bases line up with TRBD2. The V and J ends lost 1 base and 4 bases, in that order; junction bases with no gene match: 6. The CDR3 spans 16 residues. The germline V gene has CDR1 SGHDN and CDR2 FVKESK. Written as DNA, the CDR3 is TGTGCCAGCAGCCAAGTTACGGGAGGCGCCACCGGGGAGCTGTTTTTT. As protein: CASSQVTGGATGELFF.

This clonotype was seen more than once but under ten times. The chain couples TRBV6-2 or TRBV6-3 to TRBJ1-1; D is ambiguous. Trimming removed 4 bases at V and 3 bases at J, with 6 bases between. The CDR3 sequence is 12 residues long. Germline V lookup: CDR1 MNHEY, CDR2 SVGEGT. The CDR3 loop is CASSWGYTEAFF. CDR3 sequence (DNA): TGTGCCAGCAGTTGGGGTTACACTGAAGCTTTCTTT.

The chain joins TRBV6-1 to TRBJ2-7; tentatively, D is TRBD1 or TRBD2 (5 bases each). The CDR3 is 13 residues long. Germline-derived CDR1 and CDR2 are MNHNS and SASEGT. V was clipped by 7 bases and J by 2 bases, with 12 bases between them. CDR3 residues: CASKYVGAYEQYF. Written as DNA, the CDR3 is TGTGCCAGCAAGTACGTGGGGGCCTACGAGCAGTACTTC.

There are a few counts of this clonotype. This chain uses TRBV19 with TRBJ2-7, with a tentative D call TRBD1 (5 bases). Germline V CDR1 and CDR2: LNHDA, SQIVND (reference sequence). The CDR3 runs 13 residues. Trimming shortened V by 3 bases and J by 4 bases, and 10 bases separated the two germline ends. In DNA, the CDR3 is TGTGCCAGTAGTATCCAGGGTGGGTACGAGCAGTACTTC. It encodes CASSIQGGYEQYF.

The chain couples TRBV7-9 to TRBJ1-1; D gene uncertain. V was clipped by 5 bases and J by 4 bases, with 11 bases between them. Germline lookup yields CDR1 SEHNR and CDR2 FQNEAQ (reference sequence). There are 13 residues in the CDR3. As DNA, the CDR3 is TGTGCCAGCAGCCCACAGCCGGGCACTGAAGCTTTCTTT. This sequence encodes CASSPQPGTEAFF. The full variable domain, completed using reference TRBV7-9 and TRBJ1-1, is DTGVSQNPRHKITKRGQNVTFRCDPISEHNRLYWYRQTLGQGPEFLTYFQNEAQLEKSRLLSDRFSAERPKGSFSTLEIQRTEQGDSAMYLCASSPQPGTEAFFGQGTRLTVV.